These 17 T cell receptor beta chains came from one sample sequenced in a study of blood T cell repertoires in COVID-19 (dated by TCRdb to 2019 to 2021). Receptors were amplified or captured by the immunoSEQ multiplex PCR assay. The clones in this table, taken by TCRdb from immuneACCESS, are in-frame only. Not every clone is retained; where verified, under half of the shortfall comes from an unresolved V gene, and the cause of the rest is unknown. In this sample the table shows fewer than 300,000 clones, about 91% of which occur a single time. Of the sample, around 1.3% is held by the ten largest clones. Sequenced material: PBMCs or T cells enriched from blood (not recorded which). Source of these receptors: a woman aged 35 to 49 with acute COVID-19.

There are a few counts of this clone. The chain combines TRBV7-8 with TRBJ2-1, with a possible D match to TRBD1 (5 bases). Trimming removed 5 bases at V and 3 bases at J, with 20 bases between. This CDR3 region has 17 residues. Germline V gene sequence: CDR1 SGHVS, CDR2 FQNEAQ. The CDR3 reads CASSLMGPGYVYNEQFF. DNA of the CDR3: TGTGCCAGCAGCCTTATGGGGCCGGGTTATGTCTACAATGAGCAGTTCTTC.

The chain is built from TRBV27 and TRBJ2-7; 8 bases align to TRBD2. V shed 2 bases and J 6 bases; nucleotides not matched to a gene: 15. This CDR3 has 17 residues. The germline V gene has CDR1 MNHEY and CDR2 SMNVEV (reference sequence). CDR3 sequence: CASSLLKRGSSVSEQYF. The CDR3 nucleotides read TGTGCCAGCAGTTTACTTAAGCGGGGGAGTAGCGTATCCGAGCAGTACTTC.

The chain recombines TRBV7-2 with TRBJ2-1, with 8 positions matching TRBD2. Germline V gene sequence: CDR1 SGHTA, CDR2 FQGNSA. CDR3 length: 17 residues. The junction had 19 bases not matched to a gene; V was cut back by 3 bases and J by 12 bases. CDR3 amino acids: CASSFGDRASGFERQFF. The CDR3 nucleotides are TGTGCCAGCAGCTTTGGGGACCGGGCTAGCGGGTTCGAGCGGCAGTTCTTC.

V usage is TRBV3-1 (or the pseudogene TRBV3-2) and J usage is TRBJ2-4, with D perhaps matching TRBD2 (5 bases). Trimming took off 4 bases at V and 3 bases at J, with 10 bases between the two ends. This CDR3 is 14 amino acids long. Germline V gives CDR1 LGHDT, CDR2 YNNKEL (reference sequence). Here the CDR3 reads CASSPPTNKNIQYF. The CDR3 coding sequence is TGTGCCAGCAGCCCCCCGACTAACAAAAACATTCAGTACTTC.

The chain employs TRBV18 and TRBJ2-7; D remains ambiguous. Trimming pared 2 bases from V and 4 bases from J, leaving 6 bases between. The CDR3 extends over 12 amino acids. Germline V lookup: CDR1 KGHSH, CDR2 LQKENI. CDR3 DNA sequence: TGTGCCAGCTCACCAGATCGGTACGAGCAGTACTTC. Protein sequence: CASSPDRYEQYF.

J is TRBJ2-2 and V is TRBV24-1; 7 bases are shared with TRBD2. There are 15 residues in the CDR3. Germline values: CDR1 KGHDR, CDR2 SFDVKD. Trimming removed 0 bases from V and 6 bases from J; junction bases left unmatched: 3. CDR3 DNA: TGTGCCACCAGTGATTTGGGGGAGGGCCCCGGGGAGCTGTTTTTT. This translates into CATSDLGEGPGELFF.

The sample holds one count of this clone. The J gene is TRBJ1-2, the V gene TRBV30; perhaps TRBD1 as D (5 bases). Germline V gene lookup returns CDR1 GTSNPN and CDR2 SVGIG (reference sequence). There are 12 residues in the CDR3. V was pared by 3 bases and J by 0 bases, with 5 bases between. The CDR3 nucleotides read TGTGCCTGGAGGGACACTAACTATGGCTACACCTTC. Protein: CAWRDTNYGYTF.

The V and J genes are TRBV28 and TRBJ1-5; TRBD1 matches at 9 bases. Germline trimming cut 6 bases from V and 7 bases from J; bases unmatched to any gene: 7. This CDR3 region has 14 residues. Germline-derived CDR1 and CDR2 are MDHEN and SYDVKM. CDR3 residues: CASRTGTGYQPQHF. As DNA, the CDR3 is TGTGCCAGCAGAACCGGGACAGGGTACCAGCCCCAGCATTTT.

The chain is built from TRBV18 and TRBJ1-2; D remains ambiguous. This CDR3 region has 13 residues. V dropped 4 bases and J dropped 0 bases, with 6 bases sitting between them. Germline V lookup: CDR1 KGHSH, CDR2 LQKENI. CDR3 sequence (DNA): TGTGCCAGCTCACAAGGAGCTAACTATGGCTACACCTTC. Translated: CASSQGANYGYTF.

The chain couples TRBV5-1 to TRBJ2-2; D is unresolved. The CDR3 runs to 19 residues. V was pared by 1 base and J by 4 bases, with 23 bases between. Germline lookup yields CDR1 SGHRS and CDR2 YFSETQ. The CDR3 loop reads CASSLMGQSYGRGTGELFF. The CDR3 DNA reads as TGCGCCAGCAGCTTGATGGGTCAGTCGTATGGGCGTGGCACCGGGGAGCTGTTTTTT.

CDR3 in amino acids: CASSRDYSSSEQYV. CDR3 DNA sequence: TGTGCCAGCAGTCGGGACTATTCATCCTCCGAGCAGTACGTC. The chain employs TRBV6-5 and TRBJ2-7; 7 bases match TRBD2. CDR1 is MNHEY, CDR2 SVGAGI, per germline. The CDR3 length is 14 residues.

V is TRBV28 and J is TRBJ2-7, with 9 bases fitting TRBD2. The V segment lost 8 bases and the J segment 1 base; nucleotides outside the gene matches: 3. This CDR3 has 13 amino acids. Germline CDR1 and CDR2: MDHEN and SYDVKM. CDR3 region: CASRRGGSYEQYF. CDR3 coding DNA: TGTGCCAGCCGGCGGGGGGGATCCTACGAGCAGTACTTC.

The gene calls are TRBV7-2 and TRBJ1-5; D remains unclear. Trimming pared 5 bases from V and 4 bases from J, leaving 12 bases between. Germline values: CDR1 SGHTA, CDR2 FQGNSA. This CDR3 has 14 residues. CDR3 sequence reads: CASSPTGSNQPQHF. CDR3 nucleotides: TGTGCCAGCAGCCCGACGGGTTCAAATCAGCCCCAGCATTTT.

The gene calls are TRBV28 and TRBJ1-1; 10 bases are shared with TRBD1. V was pared by 10 bases and J by 5 bases, with 10 bases of the junction left unmatched. The CDR3 covers 14 residues. Germline CDR1 is MDHEN and CDR2 is SYDVKM. The CDR3 reads CATQTGGEGTEAFF. DNA for the CDR3: TGTGCCACCCAGACAGGGGGCGAAGGTACTGAAGCTTTCTTT.

V gene TRBV2 combines with J gene TRBJ1-1, with 7 positions matching TRBD1. V gave up 2 bases and J gave up 5 bases; unmatched junction bases: 8. CDR3 length equals 15 residues. Germline CDR1 SNHLY, CDR2 FYNNEI. The DNA of the CDR3 is TGTGCCAGCAGTGAACGACAGGGTAGTTTGACTGAAGCTTTCTTT. Its protein is CASSERQGSLTEAFF.

The V and J genes are TRBV15 and TRBJ1-2; the D is unclear. CDR3 size: 15 residues. V lost 2 bases, J lost 8 bases, and 18 bases lay in between. Per the germline V gene, CDR1 is LNHNV and CDR2 is YYDKDF (reference sequence). The CDR3 loop reads CATSRKDSGYDGYTF. CDR3 nucleotides: TGTGCCACCAGCAGAAAGGACTCGGGGTACGACGGCTACACCTTC.

The V and J genes are TRBV28 and TRBJ2-7, with 7 nucleotides matching TRBD2. Trimming cost V 3 bases and J 3 bases; bases outside gene matches: 8. Germline-derived CDR1 and CDR2 are MDHEN and SYDVKM. The CDR3 covers 15 residues. The CDR3 sequence: CASSLGGRAIYEQYF. The CDR3 bases are TGTGCCAGCAGTTTGGGAGGGAGGGCCATCTACGAGCAGTACTTC.